The clone carrying this TCR beta chain was counted a few times. The data originate from a study of Graves' ophthalmopathy and Graves' hyperthyroidism. The ends lost 5 bases at V and 5 bases at J; junction bases unmatched: 8. The CDR3 is made up of 15 amino acids. Germline loops: CDR1 SGHAT, CDR2 FQNNGV. Newly diagnosed, the hyperthyroidism patients had under 2 months' duration and were aged 18 to 65. None of the included patients had other autoimmune diseases, uncontrolled infections, pregnancy or lactation, as these led to exclusion. RNA served as the template for amplifying TCR beta CDR3 regions. An opening RT-PCR round employed HTBI primers and preceded a second-round multiplex PCR. In TCRdb, the multiplex PCR reads were re-called with MiXCR into one record per CDR3 protein. The table shows 620,000 or so distinct CDR3 sequences, with about a fifth occurring only once.

Sequencing used peripheral blood. The clonotype was recovered from a woman aged 18-30 years with stable Graves' hyperthyroidism. Some clones in this sample may be carry-over from other donors' samples. The V and J genes are TRBV11-2 and TRBJ2-1; 8 nucleotides align to TRBD2. CDR3 amino acids: CASSPGGGRDNEQFF. The DNA of the CDR3 is TGTGCCAGCAGCCCGGGGGGGGGCCGGGACAATGAGCAGTTCTTC.